Following are 28 T cell receptor beta chains from one sample sequenced in a study of vaccination and CD4 T cells after COVID-19. This sample's treatment: 10-day PBMC culture with coronavirus spike peptide pools or control peptides (ViraFEST assay). Cultured CD4+ T cell DNA underwent sequencing with the Oncomine TCR Beta short-read assay. MiXCR, run by TCRdb on the PCR reads, gives a single entry per CDR3 protein. Seen here are more than 15,000 distinct CDR3 sequences, 72% observed once, and the top ten hold approximately 19%. Their cognate antigens are unknown. The specimen was CD4+ T cells from blood, cultured in vitro. The receptor source for this set is a human donor who had recovered from COVID-19.

This clonotype was observed once. The chain employs TRBV20-1 and TRBJ1-5; D uncertain. From germline, CDR1 is DFQATT and CDR2 SNEGSKA (reference sequence). V dropped 6 bases and J dropped 4 bases, with 13 bases sitting between them. The CDR3 spans 13 residues. CDR3 in amino acids: CSAQEVGNQPQHF. Written as DNA, the CDR3 is TGCAGTGCCCAAGAGGTAGGAAATCAGCCCCAGCATTTT.

The chain joins TRBV6-1 to TRBJ1-2; 9 bases match TRBD1. The CDR3 is made up of 15 amino acids. Trimming removed 2 bases from V and 7 bases from J; junction bases left unmatched: 8. The germline gives CDR1 MNHNS, CDR2 SASEGT. The DNA for the CDR3 is TGTGCCAGCAGTGAAACTGGGGACAGGGTTCGTGGCTACACCTTC. Its protein product is CASSETGDRVRGYTF.

The V call is TRBV12-3 or TRBV12-4, the J call TRBJ2-2, with 7 bases aligning to TRBD2. The V and J ends lost 0 bases and 2 bases, in that order; junction bases with no gene match: 6. The CDR3 sequence is 17 residues long. The CDR3 DNA reads as TGTGCCAGCAGTTTAGCGGGGTCTAGCGGAAACACCGGGGAGCTGTTTTTT. This sequence encodes CASSLAGSSGNTGELFF.

The rearrangement joins TRBV20-1 to TRBJ2-5; the D is unclear. The V gene's germline CDR1 is DFQATT and CDR2 SNEGSKA (reference sequence). This CDR3 spans 11 amino acids. Trimming removed 1 base from V and 5 bases from J, with 5 bases in between. The CDR3 region has the DNA TGCAGTGCTAGAGTTCAGGAGACCCAGTACTTC. This encodes CSARVQETQYF.

V usage is TRBV7-9 and J usage is TRBJ1-2; 12 nucleotides match TRBD1. CDR1 is SEHNR and CDR2 is FQNEAQ in the germline V gene (reference sequence). The CDR3 contains 15 residues. V was clipped by 5 bases and J by 2 bases; unmatched bases: 3. The CDR3 coding sequence is TGTGCCAGCAGCCTGGGACAGGGGGCGAACTATGGCTACACCTTC. Its protein is CASSLGQGANYGYTF.

The chain carries TRBV28 and TRBJ1-1; D gene uncertain. CDR3 length: 15 residues. V lost 5 bases and J lost 0, with 13 bases in between. CDR1 is MDHEN and CDR2 is SYDVKM in the germline V gene. CDR3 nucleotides: TGTGCCAGCAGTCTTTTAATCGGGGTGAACACTGAAGCTTTCTTT. Translated, it gives CASSLLIGVNTEAFF.

V gene TRBV7-2 combines with J gene TRBJ2-7, with 7 bases identical to TRBD2. CDR1 is SGHTA, CDR2 FQGNSA, per germline. V dropped 5 bases and J dropped 10; count of bases not matched to a gene: 11. This CDR3 has 13 amino acids. Written as DNA, the CDR3 is TGTGCCAGCAGCGAAAAGCGGGGTGAAAGTCAGTACTTC. This sequence encodes CASSEKRGESQYF.

V gene TRBV11-2 combines with J gene TRBJ1-5; D is undetermined. CDR1 SGHAT and CDR2 FQNNGV come from the germline V gene. The CDR3 contains 13 residues. V was cut by 3 bases and J by 1 base, with 4 bases left in between. Here the CDR3 reads CASSFTSNQPQHF. CDR3 in DNA: TGTGCCAGCAGCTTTACCAGCAATCAGCCCCAGCATTTT.

A few counts support this clonotype. The chain recombines TRBV20-1 with TRBJ1-1; 11 bases map to TRBD1. The CDR3 loop spans 13 amino acids. The germline V gene encodes CDR1 DFQATT and CDR2 SNEGSKA (reference sequence). The CDR3 sequence: CRAEGQGGTEAFF. DNA for the CDR3: TGCAGAGCAGAGGGACAGGGGGGCACTGAAGCTTTCTTT.

V usage is TRBV20-1 and J usage is TRBJ2-7, with 10 bases identical to TRBD2. Germline V gene lookup returns CDR1 DFQATT and CDR2 SNEGSKA (reference sequence). The CDR3 has 14 amino acids. Trimming took 0 bases from V and 6 from J; bases not matched to a gene: 5. The CDR3 DNA reads TGCAGTGCTAGAGATCCAGCGGGGGGGGTCGAGCAGTACTTC. As protein: CSARDPAGGVEQYF.

The chain combines TRBV20-1 with TRBJ2-5, with 11 bases aligning to TRBD2. The junction had 7 bases not matched to a gene; V was cut back by 6 bases and J by 1 base. CDR1 and CDR2 from the germline V gene are DFQATT and SNEGSKA (reference sequence). This CDR3 comprises 15 residues. CDR3 protein: CSAPGTSGAQETQYF. The CDR3 DNA follows: TGCAGTGCGCCCGGGACTAGCGGAGCCCAAGAGACCCAGTACTTC.

The V gene is TRBV28, the J gene TRBJ1-6; unclear D gene. V lost 6 bases, J lost 5 bases, and 17 bases lay in between. Germline assignment: CDR1 MDHEN and CDR2 SYDVKM. CDR3 size: 16 residues. The CDR3 loop reads CASSSKRGVNNSPLHF. For the CDR3, the DNA is TGTGCCAGCAGCAGTAAGAGAGGAGTGAATAATTCACCCCTCCACTTT.

The chain is built from TRBV11-3 and TRBJ2-2; D is undetermined. Trimming took off 5 bases at V and 1 base at J, with 8 bases between the two ends. Germline V gene sequence: CDR1 SGHNT, CDR2 YENEEA. This CDR3 contains 14 residues. The CDR3 loop is CASSPQQNTGELFF. CDR3 in DNA: TGTGCCAGCAGCCCACAGCAGAACACCGGGGAGCTGTTTTTT.

The V and J genes are TRBV9 and TRBJ1-1, with no clear D. Trimming stripped 0 bases from V and 6 bases from J, with 12 bases between. The CDR3 covers 14 residues. In germline, CDR1 is SGDLS, CDR2 YYNGEE. In nucleotides, the CDR3 is TGTGCCAGCAGCGTAGGGACCCGGGCCTCTGAAGCTTTCTTT. Protein: CASSVGTRASEAFF.

This sequence joins TRBV21-1 and TRBJ1-5; no check of the table's D call, TRBD1, against the DNA was made. TRBV21-1 is given as a pseudogene. This CDR3 comprises 16 residues. The CDR3: CASSKPRQGVNQPQHF. CDR3 bases: TGTGCCAGCAGCAAACCAAGACAGGGGGTCAATCAGCCCCAGCATTTT.

The V call is TRBV27, the J call TRBJ2-5; 11 bases agree with TRBD2. The CDR3 is made up of 17 amino acids. Germline V gene lookup returns CDR1 MNHEY and CDR2 SMNVEV (reference sequence). The V and J ends lost 6 bases and 5 bases, in that order; junction bases with no gene match: 14. CDR3 protein: CASSTSSGRILWETQYF. In nucleotides, the CDR3 is TGTGCCAGCAGCACCTCTAGCGGGAGGATTCTATGGGAGACCCAGTACTTC.

CDR3 coding DNA: TGTGCCAGCAGTTACACGGGGGCGAACTACAATGAGCAGTTCTTC. Translation gives CASSYTGANYNEQFF. The genes are TRBV6-2 or TRBV6-3 and TRBJ2-1; D tentatively reads TRBD1 or TRBD2 (6 bases each). The CDR3 totals 15 residues. V was cut by 2 bases and J by 3 bases, with 11 bases left in between. Germline lookup yields CDR1 MNHEY and CDR2 SVGEGT.

The gene calls are TRBV6-1 and TRBJ2-5; the D is unclear. Germline CDR1 is MNHNS and CDR2 is SASEGT. The CDR3 loop spans 13 amino acids. Trimming left V 4 bases short and J 6 bases short, with 12 bases between. The CDR3 reads CASSVRALQTQYF. The CDR3 DNA reads TGTGCCAGCAGTGTAAGGGCTTTACAGACCCAGTACTTC.

The chain employs TRBV25-1 and TRBJ1-1; possibly TRBD1 for D (6 bases). The CDR3 extends over 15 amino acids. Germline CDR1 reads MGHDK; CDR2 reads SYGVNS. V lost 7 bases and J lost 3, with 18 bases in between. CDR3 coding DNA: TGTGCCAGCACCGGATCCGGGGGCAGGGACACTGAAGCTTTCTTT. Encoded protein: CASTGSGGRDTEAFF.

The V gene is TRBV15, the J gene TRBJ2-5, with a weak D call TRBD1 (6 bases). Per the germline V gene, CDR1 is LNHNV and CDR2 is YYDKDF (reference sequence). CDR3 length equals 16 residues. Trimming stripped 0 bases from V and 7 bases from J, with 18 bases between. The CDR3 DNA reads TGTGCCACCAGCAGAGATCCGGCAGGGGCTCAGGGGACCCAGTACTTC. Its protein is CATSRDPAGAQGTQYF.

CDR3 residues: CASSPGLAGGPGGELFF. The CDR3 DNA is TGTGCCAGCAGTCCGGGACTAGCGGGAGGGCCAGGCGGGGAGCTGTTTTTT. This chain links TRBV28 with TRBJ2-2; 16 nucleotides match TRBD2. CDR1 and CDR2 from the germline V gene are MDHEN and SYDVKM. V shed 5 bases and J 7 bases; nucleotides not matched to a gene: 7. This CDR3 is 17 amino acids long.

This clonotype was seen a few times. V gene TRBV7-2 combines with J gene TRBJ2-7; 11 bases are a match to TRBD2. The CDR3 covers 15 residues. Germline CDR1 and CDR2: SGHTA and FQGNSA. Unmatched junction bases numbered 5, after V lost 5 bases and J lost 2 bases. The CDR3 DNA reads as TGTGCCAGCAGCCCGAGACTAGCGGGAACCTACGAGCAGTACTTC. Encoded protein: CASSPRLAGTYEQYF.

The V gene is TRBV27, the J gene TRBJ2-1; a weak D match, TRBD2 (6 bases). The germline CDR1 and CDR2 sequences are MNHEY and SMNVEV (reference sequence). The length of the CDR3 is 14 residues. Trimming removed 5 bases at V and 3 bases at J, with 11 bases between. Here the CDR3 DNA reads TGTGCCAGCAGTCCCCGGGAGAACTACAATGAGCAGTTCTTC. This codes for CASSPRENYNEQFF.

This clonotype was seen only a few times. Germline is not matched at one junction end, which may reflect a read error. The chain employs TRBV20-1 and TRBJ1-6; 8 nucleotides match TRBD1. The germline CDR1 and CDR2 sequences are DFQATT and SNEGSKA (reference sequence). This CDR3 contains 15 residues. The DNA for the CDR3 is TGCAGTGCTAGAGCGCGGACAGGGTTTAATGCACCCCTCCACTTT. Amino acid sequence: CSARARTGFNAPLHF.

This clonotype has only one observation. V and J are TRBV18 and TRBJ1-5; D gene unclear. The length of the CDR3 is 13 residues. The germline V and J ends were trimmed by 2 bases and 7 bases, with 9 bases remaining between them. Germline CDR1 reads KGHSH; CDR2 reads LQKENI. The CDR3 loop reads CASSPEANQPQHF. CDR3 DNA: TGTGCCAGCTCACCAGAGGCTAACCAGCCCCAGCATTTT.

This chain connects TRBV12-3 or TRBV12-4 to TRBJ2-7; 7 bases fit TRBD1. The length of the CDR3 is 14 residues. V shed 6 bases and J 1 base; nucleotides not matched to a gene: 6. In DNA form, the CDR3 reads TGTGCCAGCAGAGAGGGGGCGCTTTCCTACGAGCAGTACTTC. Protein sequence: CASREGALSYEQYF.

This rearrangement joins TRBV7-3 to TRBJ1-1; TRBD1 might be the D (5 bases). V was clipped by 5 bases and J by 5 bases, with 21 bases between them. Germline V gene lookup returns CDR1 SGHTA and CDR2 FQGTGA. This CDR3 is 16 amino acids long. The CDR3 nucleotides read TGTGCCAGCAGCATAAACCCCTCGGGCAGGGTTACTGAAGCTTTCTTT. Its protein is CASSINPSGRVTEAFF.

V is TRBV7-9 and J is TRBJ2-4; D unresolved. The V end was cut by 5 bases, the J end by 6 bases, with 14 bases between. This CDR3 is 14 amino acids long. Germline V gene data show CDR1 as SEHNR and CDR2 as FQNEAQ (reference sequence). CDR3 sequence: CASSPPRGANIQYF. Here the CDR3 DNA reads TGTGCCAGCAGCCCCCCCCGCGGTGCAAACATTCAGTACTTC.